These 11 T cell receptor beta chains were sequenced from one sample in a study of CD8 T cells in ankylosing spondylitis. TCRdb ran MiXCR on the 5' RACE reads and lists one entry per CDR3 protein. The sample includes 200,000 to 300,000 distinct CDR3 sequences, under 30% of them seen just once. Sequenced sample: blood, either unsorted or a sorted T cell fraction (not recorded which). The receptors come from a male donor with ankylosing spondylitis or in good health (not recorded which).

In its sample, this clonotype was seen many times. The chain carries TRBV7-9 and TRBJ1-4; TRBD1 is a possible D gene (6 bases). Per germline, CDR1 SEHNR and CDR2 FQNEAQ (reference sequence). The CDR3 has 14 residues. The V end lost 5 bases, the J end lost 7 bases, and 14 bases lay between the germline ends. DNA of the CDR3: TGTGCCAGCAGCATACAGGGTCCGGCTGAAAAACTGTTTTTT. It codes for CASSIQGPAEKLFF.

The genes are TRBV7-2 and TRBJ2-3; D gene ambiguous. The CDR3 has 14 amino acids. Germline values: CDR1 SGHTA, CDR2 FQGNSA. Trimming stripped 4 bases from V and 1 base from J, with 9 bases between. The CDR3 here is CASSSAVRTDTQYF. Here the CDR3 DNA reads TGTGCCAGCAGCTCGGCGGTACGCACAGATACGCAGTATTTT.

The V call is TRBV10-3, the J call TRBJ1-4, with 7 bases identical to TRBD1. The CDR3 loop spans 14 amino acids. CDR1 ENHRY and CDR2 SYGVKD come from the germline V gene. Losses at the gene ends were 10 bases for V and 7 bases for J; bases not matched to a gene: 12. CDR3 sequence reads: CATHDREISEKLFF. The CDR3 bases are TGTGCCACCCATGACAGGGAGATTTCTGAAAAACTGTTTTTT.

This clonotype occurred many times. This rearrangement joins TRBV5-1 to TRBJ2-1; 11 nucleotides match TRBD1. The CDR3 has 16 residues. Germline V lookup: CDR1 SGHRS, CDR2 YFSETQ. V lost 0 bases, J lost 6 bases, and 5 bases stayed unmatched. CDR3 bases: TGCGCCAGCAGCTTGGAGGGACAGGGGGGCCCCAATGAGCAGTTCTTC. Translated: CASSLEGQGGPNEQFF.

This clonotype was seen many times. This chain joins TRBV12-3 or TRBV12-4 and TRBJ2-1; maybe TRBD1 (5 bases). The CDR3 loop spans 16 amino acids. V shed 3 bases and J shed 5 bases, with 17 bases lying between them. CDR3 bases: TGTGCCAGCAGTTTTAAGGGCAGGGATGCCCACAATGAGCAGTTCTTC. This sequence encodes CASSFKGRDAHNEQFF.

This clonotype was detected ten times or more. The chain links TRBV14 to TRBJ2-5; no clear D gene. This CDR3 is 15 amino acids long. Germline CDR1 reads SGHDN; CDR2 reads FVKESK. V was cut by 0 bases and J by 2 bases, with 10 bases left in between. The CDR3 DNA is TGTGCCAGCAGCCAAGATGGCACACGGCAAGAGACCCAGTACTTC. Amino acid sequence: CASSQDGTRQETQYF.

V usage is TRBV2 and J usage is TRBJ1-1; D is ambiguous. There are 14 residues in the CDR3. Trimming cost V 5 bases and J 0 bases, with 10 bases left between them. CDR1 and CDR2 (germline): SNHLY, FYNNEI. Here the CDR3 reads CASSRGRLNTEAFF. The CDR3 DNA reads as TGTGCCAGCAGTCGCGGACGGTTGAACACTGAAGCTTTCTTT.

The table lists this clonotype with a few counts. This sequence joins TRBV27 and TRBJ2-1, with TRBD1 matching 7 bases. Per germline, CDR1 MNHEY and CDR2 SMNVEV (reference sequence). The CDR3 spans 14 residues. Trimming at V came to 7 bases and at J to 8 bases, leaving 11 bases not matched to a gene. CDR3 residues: CASTPGQFMDEQFF. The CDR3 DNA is TGTGCCAGCACCCCGGGACAGTTTATGGATGAGCAGTTCTTC.

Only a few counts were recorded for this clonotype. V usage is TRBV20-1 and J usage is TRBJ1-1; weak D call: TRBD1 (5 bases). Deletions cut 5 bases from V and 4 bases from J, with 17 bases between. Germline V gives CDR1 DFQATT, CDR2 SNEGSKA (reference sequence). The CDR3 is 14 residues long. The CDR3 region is CSAGGGKQGTEAFF. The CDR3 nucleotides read TGCAGTGCTGGGGGGGGGAAACAAGGCACTGAAGCTTTCTTT.

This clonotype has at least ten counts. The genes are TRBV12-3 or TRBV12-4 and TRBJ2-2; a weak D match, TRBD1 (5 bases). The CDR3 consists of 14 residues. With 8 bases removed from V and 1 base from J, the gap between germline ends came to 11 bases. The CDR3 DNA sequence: TGTGCCAGCGGTATCAGGGAGAACACCGGGGAGCTGTTTTTT. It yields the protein CASGIRENTGELFF.

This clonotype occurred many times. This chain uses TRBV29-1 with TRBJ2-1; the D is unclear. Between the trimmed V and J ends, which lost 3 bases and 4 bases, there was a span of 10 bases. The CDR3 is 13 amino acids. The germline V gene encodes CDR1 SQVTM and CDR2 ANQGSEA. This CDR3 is CSVEPRSYNEQFF. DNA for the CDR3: TGCAGCGTTGAGCCGCGATCTTACAATGAGCAGTTCTTC.